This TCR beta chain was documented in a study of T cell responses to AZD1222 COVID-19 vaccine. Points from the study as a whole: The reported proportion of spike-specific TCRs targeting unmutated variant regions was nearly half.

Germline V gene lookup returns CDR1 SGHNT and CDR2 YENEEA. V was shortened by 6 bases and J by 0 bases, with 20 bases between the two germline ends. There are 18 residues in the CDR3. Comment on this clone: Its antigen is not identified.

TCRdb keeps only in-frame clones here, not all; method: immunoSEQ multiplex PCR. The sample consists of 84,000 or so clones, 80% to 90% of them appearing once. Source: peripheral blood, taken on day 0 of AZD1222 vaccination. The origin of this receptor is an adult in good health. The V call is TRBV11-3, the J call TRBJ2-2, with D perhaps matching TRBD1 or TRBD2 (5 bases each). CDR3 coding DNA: TGTGCCAGCAGTTATCCACCGGGACGGAGAGCGAACACCGGGGAGCTGTTTTTT. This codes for CASSYPPGRRANTGELFF. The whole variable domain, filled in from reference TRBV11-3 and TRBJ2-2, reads EAGVVQSPRYKIIEKKQPVAFWCNPISGHNTLYWYLQNLGQGPELLIRYENEEAVDDSQLPKDRFSAERLKGVDSTLKIQPAELGDSAVYLCASSYPPGRRANTGELFFGEGSRLTVL.